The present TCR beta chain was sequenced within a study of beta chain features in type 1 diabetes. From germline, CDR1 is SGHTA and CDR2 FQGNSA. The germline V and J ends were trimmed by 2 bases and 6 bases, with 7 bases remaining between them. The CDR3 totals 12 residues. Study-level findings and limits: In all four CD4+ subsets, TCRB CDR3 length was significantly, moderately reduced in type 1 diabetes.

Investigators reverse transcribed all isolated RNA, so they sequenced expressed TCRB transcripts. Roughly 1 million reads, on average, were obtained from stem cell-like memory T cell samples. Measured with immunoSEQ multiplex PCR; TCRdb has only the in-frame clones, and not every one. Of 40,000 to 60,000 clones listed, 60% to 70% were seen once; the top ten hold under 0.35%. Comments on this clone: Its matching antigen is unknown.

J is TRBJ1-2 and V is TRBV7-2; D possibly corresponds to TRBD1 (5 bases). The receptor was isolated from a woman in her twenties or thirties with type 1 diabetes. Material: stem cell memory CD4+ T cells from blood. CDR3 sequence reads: CASSLRGNGYTF. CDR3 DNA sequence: TGTGCCAGCAGCTTAAGGGGTAATGGCTACACCTTC.